The 2 T cell receptor beta chains below come from one sample, sequenced in a study of identical twins. Via MiXCR, TCRdb re-called the 5' RACE reads, giving one row per CDR3 protein. This table holds about 690,000 distinct CDR3 sequences, 6.1% found once. Sequencing used naive T cells sorted from blood. The receptors come from a man aged 18 to 30 in good health.

This clonotype was observed at least ten times. This chain uses TRBV4-1 with TRBJ2-7; 10 bases align to TRBD1. Germline V gene sequence: CDR1 MGHRA, CDR2 YSYEKL. The V and J ends lost 1 base and 5 bases, in that order; junction bases with no gene match: 2. This CDR3 is 14 amino acids long. The CDR3 region has the DNA TGCGCCAGCAGCCAAGGACAGGGGGCAGACGAGCAGTACGTC. This encodes CASSQGQGADEQYV.

This clonotype was observed at least ten times. The chain carries TRBV24-1 and TRBJ2-3, with D perhaps assigned TRBD1 or TRBD2 (5 bases each). Deletions cut 4 bases from V and 0 bases from J, with 10 bases between. Germline CDR1 KGHDR, CDR2 SFDVKD. There are 15 residues in the CDR3. This CDR3 is CATSDGARSTDTQYF. CDR3 sequence (DNA): TGTGCCACCAGTGACGGGGCGCGAAGCACAGATACGCAGTATTTT.